The clone carrying this TCR beta chain was counted between two and nine times. A single record per CDR3 protein comes from TCRdb applying MiXCR to the 5' RACE reads. In the table there are about 53,000 distinct CDR3 sequences, around 15% of which are singletons. The entry originates in a study of T cells of healthy individuals. This clonotype originated in a human donor in good health.

In DNA form, the CDR3 reads TGTGCCGGGACTAGCGGGGGCCTACAAGAGTTCTTC. The encoded protein is CAGTSGGLQEFF. The V call is TRBV30, the J call TRBJ2-1; 14 bases match TRBD2. Germline V gives CDR1 GTSNPN, CDR2 SVGIG (reference sequence). J was trimmed by 14 bases and V by 8 bases; bases with no gene match: 8. The CDR3 length is 12 residues.